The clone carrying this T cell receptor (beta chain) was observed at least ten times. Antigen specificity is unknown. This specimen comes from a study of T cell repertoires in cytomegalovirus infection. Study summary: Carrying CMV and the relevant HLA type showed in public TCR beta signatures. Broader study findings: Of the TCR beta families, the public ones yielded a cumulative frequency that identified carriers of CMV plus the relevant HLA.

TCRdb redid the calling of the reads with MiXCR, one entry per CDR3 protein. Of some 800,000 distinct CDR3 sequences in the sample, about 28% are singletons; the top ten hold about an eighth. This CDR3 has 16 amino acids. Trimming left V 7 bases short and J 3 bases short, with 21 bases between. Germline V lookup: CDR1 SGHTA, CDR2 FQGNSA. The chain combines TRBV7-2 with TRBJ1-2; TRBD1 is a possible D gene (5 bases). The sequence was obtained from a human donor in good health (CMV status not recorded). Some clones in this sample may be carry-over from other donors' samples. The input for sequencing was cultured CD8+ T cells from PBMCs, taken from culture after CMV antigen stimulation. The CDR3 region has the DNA TGTGCCAGCATCCCTTCCAGGGACCCGGGCTACTATGGCTACACCTTC. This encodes CASIPSRDPGYYGYTF.